This TCR beta chain originates from a study of blood T cell repertoires in COVID-19. In the study overall: Samples representing acute and convalescent COVID-19 were sourced from the United States, Italy and Spain.

Using immunoSEQ multiplex PCR, the repertoire was profiled, and TCRdb retains in-frame clones only, with some absent. The table shows roughly 150,000 clones, with around nine tenths occurring only once. The ends lost 6 bases at V and 3 bases at J; junction bases unmatched: 5. The germline CDR1 and CDR2 sequences are SGDLS and YYNGEE. The CDR3 has 13 amino acids. V usage is TRBV9 and J usage is TRBJ2-5, with 7 nucleotides matching TRBD2. Specimen: peripheral blood. This clonotype was obtained from a woman aged 70-85 years with COVID-19, enrolled during active disease. DNA of the CDR3: TGTGCCAGCACCGGGGGGAATGAAGAGACCCAGTACTTC. It translates to CASTGGNEETQYF.